The text below deals with one T cell receptor (beta chain). The source of the sample is a study of technical replicates of blood from several donors. Trimming cost V 6 bases and J 0 bases; bases outside gene matches: 15. CDR3 length: 20 residues. Germline V CDR1 and CDR2: MRHNA, SNTAGT. Profiling relied on immunoSEQ multiplex PCR, and the TCRdb table lists in-frame clones only, not all of them. Found here are 80,000 or so clones, under 95% of them singletons; the top ten hold 0.3% to 0.45%. Input material: T cells isolated from PBMCs. This chain uses TRBV6-4 with TRBJ2-5; 14 bases are shared with TRBD2. The receptor comes from a human donor in good health. CDR3 DNA sequence: TGTGCCAGCAGGCGGGGACAGATGGGACTAGCGGGAGAGGACCAAGAGACCCAGTACTTC. This sequence encodes CASRRGQMGLAGEDQETQYF.